The 22 T cell receptor beta chains presented below share a single source sample, sequenced in a study of cytomegalovirus exposure and HLA in healthy donors. A multiplex PCR was run with 60 Vbeta primers and 13 Jbeta primers. Here immunoSEQ multiplex PCR was the method, and the copy in TCRdb shows in-frame clones only, minus some. This repertoire includes fewer than 250,000 clones. Sequenced material: PBMCs. The receptors were sampled from a woman in her 30s in good health and CMV-seropositive.

DNA for the CDR3: TGTGCCAGCTGGAGAAGCGGGGGGGCCCCGAACACCGGGGAGCTGTTTTTT. Its protein is CASWRSGGAPNTGELFF. The V gene is TRBV2, the J gene TRBJ2-2; 10 positions match TRBD2. This CDR3 spans 17 amino acids. Germline trimming cut 8 bases from V and 0 bases from J; bases unmatched to any gene: 9. Germline CDR1 and CDR2: SNHLY and FYNNEI. Variable domain in full (rest from reference TRBV2 and TRBJ2-2): EPEVTQTPSHQVTQMGQEVILRCVPISNHLYFYWYRQILGQKVEFLVSFYNNEISEKSEIFDDQFSVERPDGSNFTLKIRSTKLEDSAMYFCASWRSGGAPNTGELFFGEGSRLTVL.

The V gene is TRBV9, the J gene TRBJ1-3; D perhaps matches TRBD1 (5 bases). CDR1 SGDLS and CDR2 YYNGEE come from the germline V gene. This CDR3 contains 15 residues. Between the trimmed V and J ends, which lost 2 bases and 0 bases, there was a span of 9 bases. The CDR3 DNA is TGTGCCAGCAGCGTCCAGGGCCCCTCTGGAAACACCATATATTTT. Protein sequence: CASSVQGPSGNTIYF.

The chain recombines TRBV7-9 with TRBJ1-5; 10 bases fit TRBD1. Germline CDR1 reads SEHNR; CDR2 reads FQNEAQ (reference sequence). J gave up 6 bases and V 1 base, and 0 bases lay outside the gene matches. The CDR3 has 14 amino acids. CDR3 region: CASSLGDRGQPQHF. In DNA, the CDR3 is TGTGCCAGCAGCTTAGGGGACAGGGGTCAGCCCCAGCATTTT.

This chain links TRBV19 with TRBJ2-7; 9 bases match TRBD1. This CDR3 is built from 16 residues. The V gene end was trimmed by 7 bases and the J gene end by 5 bases; junction bases not matched to a gene: 15. CDR1 is LNHDA, CDR2 SQIVND, per germline (reference sequence). In nucleotides, the CDR3 is TGTGCCAGTACCGTGACAGGGGGTTCTTTGCTCGACGAGCAGTACTTC. Its translation is CASTVTGGSLLDEQYF.

The chain uses TRBV6-5 and TRBJ1-3; D uncertain. The CDR3 covers 13 residues. V was shortened by 5 bases and J by 3 bases, with 8 bases between the two germline ends. Per germline, CDR1 MNHEY and CDR2 SVGAGI. The DNA of the CDR3 is TGTGCCAGCAGTCTTTCCGTTGGAAACACCATATATTTT. Its protein product is CASSLSVGNTIYF.

This sequence joins TRBV7-2 and TRBJ1-5, with 7 nucleotides matching TRBD1. V gave up 2 bases and J gave up 3 bases; unmatched junction bases: 4. The CDR3 is 15 residues long. Germline-derived CDR1 and CDR2 are SGHTA and FQGNSA. DNA of the CDR3: TGTGCCAGCAGCTTACAGGGGGGCCTCAATCAGCCCCAGCATTTT. It yields the protein CASSLQGGLNQPQHF.

V and J are TRBV10-2 and TRBJ2-2; 14 bases line up with TRBD2. The germline V gene encodes CDR1 WSHSY and CDR2 SAAADI. The length of the CDR3 is 19 residues. J was trimmed by 7 bases and V by 0 bases; bases with no gene match: 10. CDR3: CASSESSGLAGGQIGELFF. The CDR3 DNA sequence: TGCGCCAGCAGTGAGTCGTCTGGACTAGCGGGAGGTCAGATCGGGGAGCTGTTTTTT.

The rearrangement links TRBV5-6 to TRBJ2-1; 11 bases align to TRBD2. The CDR3 covers 16 residues. CDR1 and CDR2 (germline): SGHDT, YYEEEE. Trimming removed 1 base from V and 2 bases from J; junction bases left unmatched: 2. For the CDR3, the DNA is TGTGCCAGCAGCTTGACTAGCGGGAGTACCTACAATGAGCAGTTCTTC. This translates into CASSLTSGSTYNEQFF. Combining the CDR3 with reference TRBV5-6 and TRBJ2-1 gives the whole variable domain DAGVTQSPTHLIKTRGQQVTLRCSPKSGHDTVSWYQQALGQGPQFIFQYYEEEERQRGNFPDRFSGHQFPNYSSELNVNALLLGDSALYLCASSLTSGSTYNEQFFGPGTRLTVL.

The chain employs TRBV2 and TRBJ2-7; the D is unclear. With 1 base removed from V and 7 bases from J, the gap between germline ends came to 8 bases. Germline CDR1 reads SNHLY; CDR2 reads FYNNEI. The CDR3 runs 12 residues. CDR3 bases: TGTGCCAGCAGTGAAGGGGCCCGGGAGCAGTACTTC. Encoded protein: CASSEGAREQYF.

The chain links TRBV28 to TRBJ2-1; 7 bases line up with TRBD2. Trimming removed 5 bases from V and 9 bases from J; junction bases left unmatched: 7. Germline V gene lookup returns CDR1 MDHEN and CDR2 SYDVKM. The CDR3 is 13 residues long. The CDR3 loop reads CASSQTSEGEQFF. The CDR3 nucleotides are TGTGCCAGCAGTCAAACTAGCGAGGGTGAGCAGTTCTTC. The variable domain in full, with the rest retrieved from reference TRBV28 and TRBJ2-1, is DVKVTQSSRYLVKRTGEKVFLECVQDMDHENMFWYRQDPGLGLRLIYFSYDVKMKEKGDIPEGYSVSREKKERFSLILESASTNQTSMYLCASSQTSEGEQFFGPGTRLTVL.

About this clone: The sample carries other DNA sequences with the same CDR3. The gene calls are TRBV18 and TRBJ1-5, with D maybe TRBD1 (5 bases). The germline CDR1 and CDR2 sequences are KGHSH and LQKENI. The CDR3 loop spans 14 amino acids. Trimming stripped 2 bases from V and 6 bases from J, with 11 bases between. CDR3 in amino acids: CASSPGGWGQPQHF. The CDR3 DNA sequence: TGTGCCAGCTCACCAGGGGGGTGGGGTCAGCCCCAGCATTTT.

This chain connects TRBV5-6 to TRBJ1-2, with a weak D call TRBD1 (6 bases). Trimming shortened V by 4 bases and J by 6 bases, and 16 bases separated the two germline ends. CDR3 length: 14 amino acids. Germline values: CDR1 SGHDT, CDR2 YYEEEE. The CDR3 DNA follows: TGTGCCAGCAGCCAGGGAGGGGGGATCCATGGCTACACCTTC. Translated: CASSQGGGIHGYTF.

The chain recombines TRBV29-1 with TRBJ2-7; perhaps TRBD1 as D (6 bases). The CDR3 runs 12 residues. Trimming removed 5 bases at V and 3 bases at J, with 11 bases between. Per germline, CDR1 SQVTM and CDR2 ANQGSEA. Here the CDR3 DNA reads TGCAGCGTTCTAGGACAGAACTACGAGCAGTACTTC. It specifies CSVLGQNYEQYF.

The rearrangement joins TRBV2 to TRBJ2-2; D possibly corresponds to TRBD1 (5 bases). CDR3 length: 15 amino acids. Germline CDR1 SNHLY, CDR2 FYNNEI. V gave up 7 bases and J gave up 7 bases, with 19 bases separating them. CDR3 loop: CASTRTPRSIGELFF. CDR3 coding DNA: TGTGCCAGCACGAGGACACCGAGAAGCATCGGGGAGCTGTTTTTT.

The rearrangement links TRBV4-1 to TRBJ1-5; 9 nucleotides align to TRBD1. The CDR3 is 14 amino acids. Germline V lookup: CDR1 MGHRA, CDR2 YSYEKL. J lost 6 bases, V lost 4 bases, and 4 bases had no gene match. CDR3 in amino acids: CASSPGQGGQPQHF. The CDR3 DNA follows: TGCGCCAGCAGCCCGGGACAGGGTGGTCAGCCCCAGCATTTT.

The V gene is TRBV28, the J gene TRBJ2-1; the match to TRBD1 covers 7 bases. This CDR3 has 13 amino acids. The germline gives CDR1 MDHEN, CDR2 SYDVKM. J lost 15 bases, V lost 8 bases, and 16 bases had no gene match. The CDR3 nucleotides are TGTGCCAGCTACCCGTATAAGAGACAGGGAGTGTTCTTC. Protein: CASYPYKRQGVFF.

This rearrangement joins TRBV5-1 to TRBJ1-3; the D gene is possibly TRBD1 (5 bases). V dropped 0 bases and J dropped 2 bases, with 9 bases sitting between them. Germline V lookup: CDR1 SGHRS, CDR2 YFSETQ. The CDR3 spans 15 residues. CDR3 in amino acids: CASSLDRLAGNTIYF. CDR3 coding DNA: TGCGCCAGCAGCTTGGACAGGTTGGCTGGAAACACCATATATTTT. Variable domain in full (rest from reference TRBV5-1 and TRBJ1-3): KAGVTQTPRYLIKTRGQQVTLSCSPISGHRSVSWYQQTPGQGLQFLFEYFSETQRNKGNFPGRFSGRQFSNSRSEMNVSTLELGDSALYLCASSLDRLAGNTIYFGEGSWLTVV.

The chain is built from TRBV5-5 and TRBJ2-1; 7 nucleotides line up with TRBD1. CDR1 and CDR2 (germline): SGHKS, YYEKEE (reference sequence). The J segment lost 7 bases and the V segment lost 4 bases, leaving 5 bases of the junction unmatched. CDR3 length: 13 residues. CDR3: CASSPSTGNEQFF. The CDR3 bases are TGTGCCAGCAGCCCATCGACAGGGAATGAGCAGTTCTTC.

V and J are TRBV28 and TRBJ1-1, with D unclear. Trimming stripped 6 bases from V and 5 bases from J, with 16 bases between. The CDR3 has 14 amino acids. CDR1 and CDR2 from the germline V gene are MDHEN and SYDVKM. The CDR3 region is CASSPPLTRTEAFF. DNA for the CDR3: TGTGCCAGCAGCCCCCCGCTCACGAGGACTGAAGCTTTCTTT.

J is TRBJ1-4 and V is TRBV10-3; D possibly corresponds to TRBD1 (5 bases). Germline assignment: CDR1 ENHRY and CDR2 SYGVKD. The V end was cut by 3 bases, the J end by 4 bases, with 12 bases between. The CDR3 is made up of 15 amino acids. For the CDR3, the DNA is TGTGCCATCAGTGACACAGGATCGCTTAATGAAAAACTGTTTTTT. Amino acids: CAISDTGSLNEKLFF.

The gene calls are TRBV5-1 and TRBJ2-3, with a weak D call TRBD1 (5 bases). The CDR3 has 13 residues. V lost 2 bases to trimming and J lost 2 bases, with 6 bases between them. The germline V gene encodes CDR1 SGHRS and CDR2 YFSETQ. This CDR3 reads CASSLQDTDTQYF. CDR3 coding DNA: TGCGCCAGCAGCTTACAGGACACAGATACGCAGTATTTT.

CDR3 in amino acids: CASSDRAGAGTDTQYF. In DNA form, the CDR3 reads TGTGCCAGCAGTGATCGAGCGGGAGCGGGCACAGATACGCAGTATTTT. J is TRBJ2-3 and V is TRBV2; 8 positions agree with TRBD2. This CDR3 is 16 amino acids long. V dropped 3 bases and J dropped 1; count of bases not matched to a gene: 6. Germline-derived CDR1 and CDR2 are SNHLY and FYNNEI.